This T cell receptor beta chain was sequenced in a study of T-cell memory formation after mild COVID-19. Trimming shortened V by 3 bases and J by 0 bases, and 15 bases separated the two germline ends. The CDR3 extends over 17 amino acids. TCRdb re-called the 5' RACE reads through MiXCR, storing one row per CDR3 protein. The repertoire holds a few hundred thousand distinct CDR3 sequences, about 27% seen once, with approximately 10% in the top ten. Sequencing was done on a sample of PBMCs or a T cell subset sorted from them (not recorded which). The sequence derives from an adult woman who had mild COVID-19 (a few samples of this study predate the infection). Cell type and time point are not known. V and J are TRBV12-3 or TRBV12-4 and TRBJ1-5, with D hard to call. For the CDR3, the DNA is TGTGCCAGCAGTTTCATCATGGCTGCAGATAGCAATCAGCCCCAGCATTTT. Amino acids: CASSFIMAADSNQPQHF.